One sample yielded the 24 T cell receptor beta chains listed below, sequenced in a study of T cell clones after liver transplantation. Sequencing was performed with immunoSEQ multiplex PCR; in TCRdb, only in-frame clones are kept and a portion is missing. The sample includes tens of thousands of clones, around 94% of them seen just once. Sequencing used CD8+ T cells from blood, obtained 12 months after liver transplant. These receptors all stem from a human patient who received a liver transplant. Some T cells may be graft donor cells.

This CDR3 is CASSPTLGTGTYEQYF. In nucleotides, the CDR3 is TGTGCCAGCAGTCCTACCCTCGGGACAGGGACCTACGAGCAGTACTTC. This rearrangement joins TRBV9 to TRBJ2-7, with 9 bases fitting TRBD1. V was clipped by 5 bases and J by 2 bases; unmatched bases: 11. The CDR3 contains 16 residues. In germline, CDR1 is SGDLS, CDR2 YYNGEE.

About this clone itself: One end of the junction fails to match germline, which may point to a read error. This rearrangement joins TRBV6-6 to TRBJ2-1; D is possibly TRBD1 (5 bases). This CDR3 is built from 16 residues. Germline CDR1 is MNHNY and CDR2 is SVGAGI (reference sequence). The CDR3 DNA sequence: TGTGCCACCAGTCCAGTAAGGGGTGACCGGGACAATGAGCAGTTCTTC. Its translation is CATSPVRGDRDNEQFF.

The rearrangement joins TRBV5-6 to TRBJ2-7; a possible D gene is TRBD1 (5 bases). The V and J ends lost 0 bases and 8 bases respectively, with 18 bases between them. CDR1 SGHDT and CDR2 YYEEEE come from the germline V gene. The length of the CDR3 is 15 residues. The CDR3 region is CASSLEGAGHAKQYF. In DNA form, the CDR3 reads TGTGCCAGCAGCTTGGAAGGGGCCGGACACGCGAAGCAGTACTTC.

This sequence joins TRBV30 and TRBJ2-7; D could derive from TRBD1 or TRBD2 (5 bases each). Germline V gene sequence: CDR1 GTSNPN, CDR2 SVGIG (reference sequence). V lost 1 base and J lost 0, with 13 bases in between. This CDR3 is 15 amino acids long. This CDR3 is CAWSAGPRASYEQYF. DNA for the CDR3: TGTGCCTGGAGTGCGGGACCGCGAGCCTCCTACGAGCAGTACTTC.

The rearrangement links TRBV27 to TRBJ1-1; 9 bases agree with TRBD1. J gave up 6 bases and V 2 bases, and 7 bases lay outside the gene matches. Germline V lookup: CDR1 MNHEY, CDR2 SMNVEV (reference sequence). The CDR3 loop spans 15 amino acids. CDR3 nucleotides: TGTGCCAGCAGTTTAATGGGACAGGGAAATCCTGAAGCTTTCTTT. It encodes CASSLMGQGNPEAFF.

The chain joins TRBV2 to TRBJ1-2; 9 nucleotides line up with TRBD1. The trim removed 3 bases at V and 4 bases at J, leaving 9 bases unmatched. This CDR3 contains 16 residues. Germline V lookup: CDR1 SNHLY, CDR2 FYNNEI. The CDR3 nucleotides are TGTGCCAGCAGTGAGTCCCGGACAGGGGTCTTCTATGGCTACACCTTC. This translates into CASSESRTGVFYGYTF.

Of note for this clone: Other nucleotide sequences in the sample specify the same CDR3. The DNA for the CDR3 is TGTGCCAGCAGCTTGGGCAGCACAGATACGCAGTATTTT. Translating gives CASSLGSTDTQYF. J is TRBJ2-3 and V is TRBV7-9; D gene ambiguous. Germline CDR1 reads SEHNR; CDR2 reads FQNEAQ (reference sequence). The CDR3 totals 13 residues. V lost 3 bases, J lost 0 bases, and 4 bases lay in between.

The CDR3 DNA is TGTGCCAGCAGCACCGGGACAGCGAACACTGAAGCTTTCTTT. It yields the protein CASSTGTANTEAFF. The chain uses TRBV5-5 and TRBJ1-1; 7 bases map to TRBD1. J gave up 1 base and V 4 bases, and 4 bases lay outside the gene matches. There are 14 residues in the CDR3. CDR1 is SGHKS and CDR2 is YYEKEE in the germline V gene (reference sequence).

The chain couples TRBV7-9 to TRBJ2-7, with D possibly being TRBD2 (6 bases). V lost 4 bases, J lost 0 bases, and 10 bases lay in between. This CDR3 contains 14 residues. Germline V gene sequence: CDR1 SEHNR, CDR2 FQNEAQ (reference sequence). CDR3 nucleotide sequence: TGTGCCAGCAGCTGGGGACTTCGCTCCTACGAGCAGTACTTC. Its protein product is CASSWGLRSYEQYF.

V usage is TRBV4-2 and J usage is TRBJ2-7; 9 bases are a match to TRBD1. The CDR3 has 17 residues. The germline gives CDR1 LGHNA, CDR2 YNFKEQ. V lost 0 bases, J lost 3 bases, and 9 bases stayed unmatched. The CDR3: CASSQEWADRGHYEQYF. The CDR3 DNA reads TGTGCCAGCAGCCAAGAGTGGGCGGACAGGGGTCACTACGAGCAGTACTTC.

The V and J genes are TRBV27 and TRBJ2-7; D possibly uses TRBD1 or TRBD2 (5 bases each). The CDR3 totals 12 residues. Between the trimmed V and J ends, which lost 8 bases and 7 bases, there was a span of 15 bases. Germline CDR1 reads MNHEY; CDR2 reads SMNVEV (reference sequence). CDR3 DNA sequence: TGTGCCAGCGAGGGGCCCGGGAAGGAGCAGTACTTC. This encodes CASEGPGKEQYF.

The chain joins TRBV5-4 to TRBJ2-5; TRBD2 agrees at 16 bases. The germline gives CDR1 SGHNT, CDR2 YYREEE (reference sequence). V was pared by 2 bases and J by 5 bases, with 3 bases of the junction left unmatched. The CDR3 is 16 residues long. The chain's CDR3 is CASSLSGLAGGETQYF. The CDR3 nucleotides are TGTGCCAGCAGCTTATCGGGACTAGCGGGGGGGGAGACCCAGTACTTC.

The chain is built from TRBV5-6 and TRBJ1-1; no firm D call. Trimming removed 0 bases from V and 7 bases from J, with 4 bases in between. Looked up from germline, CDR1 is SGHDT and CDR2 is YYEEEE. The CDR3 length is 11 residues. The CDR3 DNA sequence: TGTGCCAGCAGCTTGGGGGTTGAAGCTTTCTTT. It is translated as CASSLGVEAFF.

V and J are TRBV27 and TRBJ2-3, with 9 nucleotides matching TRBD2. This CDR3 comprises 16 residues. After removal of 3 bases from V and 5 bases from J, the junction contained 9 bases not matched to a gene. Germline CDR1 reads MNHEY; CDR2 reads SMNVEV (reference sequence). This chain's CDR3 is CASSLASGRRGDTQYF. The CDR3, as DNA: TGTGCCAGCAGTTTGGCCAGCGGGAGGCGGGGAGATACGCAGTATTTT.

This chain connects TRBV5-4 to TRBJ2-6; 9 bases match TRBD1. CDR3 length: 17 amino acids. With 2 bases clipped from V and 1 base from J, the junction kept 4 bases outside the gene matches. The V gene's germline CDR1 is SGHNT and CDR2 YYREEE (reference sequence). The CDR3 DNA follows: TGTGCCAGCAGCTTACCCGGGACAGGGTCTGGGGCCAACGTCCTGACTTTC. Translation: CASSLPGTGSGANVLTF.

This clone is a singleton in its sample. The CDR3 sequence: CASGLITDTQYF. The CDR3 DNA sequence: TGTGCCAGCGGACTGATCACAGATACGCAGTATTTT. The J gene is TRBJ2-3, the V gene TRBV27; the D gene is possibly TRBD2 (5 bases). The CDR3 is made up of 12 amino acids. Germline values: CDR1 MNHEY, CDR2 SMNVEV (reference sequence). V was cut by 8 bases and J by 2 bases, with 8 bases left in between.

On this clone: Compared with germline, one end of the junction differs, possibly owing to a read error. This chain uses TRBV28 with TRBJ2-7; TRBD1 is a possible D gene (5 bases). The CDR3 spans 14 residues. The germline gives CDR1 MDHEN, CDR2 SYDVKM. CDR3 amino acids: CASSLGRASSEQYF. The CDR3 DNA is TGTGCCAGCAGTTTAGGCAGGGCTTCCTCCGAGCAGTACTTC.

The chain uses TRBV5-1 and TRBJ2-5, with TRBD1 matching 8 bases. The CDR3 is 13 residues long. CDR1 SGHRS and CDR2 YFSETQ come from the germline V gene. V lost 3 bases and J lost 4; bases outside the gene matches: 2. CDR3: CASSSDRAETQYF. The CDR3 DNA reads TGCGCCAGCAGCTCGGACAGGGCAGAGACCCAGTACTTC.

This chain uses TRBV5-1 with TRBJ2-3, with 10 bases matching TRBD2. V was pared by 6 bases and J by 1 base, with 11 bases of the junction left unmatched. In germline, CDR1 is SGHRS, CDR2 YFSETQ. This CDR3 has 17 residues. In nucleotides, the CDR3 is TGCGCCAGCAAAACCAGCGGGAGGGTCGGAGGCACAGATACGCAGTATTTT. Its translation is CASKTSGRVGGTDTQYF.

The chain joins TRBV19 to TRBJ1-5; possibly TRBD1 for D (5 bases). This CDR3 is built from 14 residues. Trimming took 1 base from V and 6 from J, leaving 10 bases between them. CDR1 and CDR2 from the germline V gene are LNHDA and SQIVND (reference sequence). CDR3 nucleotide sequence: TGTGCCAGTAGTATAGGGGGCGCGGGTCAGCCCCAGCATTTT. This encodes CASSIGGAGQPQHF.

This clone was recorded once. V is TRBV5-6 and J is TRBJ1-4; 10 nucleotides align to TRBD1. V lost 4 bases, J lost 10 bases, and 10 bases stayed unmatched. Germline loops: CDR1 SGHDT, CDR2 YYEEEE. The CDR3 loop spans 15 amino acids. This chain's CDR3 is CASSQEGTGAGKLFF. The CDR3 bases are TGTGCCAGCAGCCAAGAAGGGACAGGGGCTGGAAAACTGTTTTTT.

This chain joins TRBV4-2 and TRBJ2-1; TRBD2 might be the D (5 bases). This CDR3 region has 13 residues. Trimming pared 2 bases from V and 7 bases from J, leaving 9 bases between. Germline CDR1 is LGHNA and CDR2 is YNFKEQ. The CDR3 nucleotides read TGTGCCAGCAGCCAATCCCTAGCAAATGAGCAGTTCTTC. This codes for CASSQSLANEQFF.

The DNA of the CDR3 is TGTGCCAGTATCGACAGGGAGGCGCGCGAGCAGTACTTC. Protein product: CASIDREAREQYF. The rearrangement joins TRBV19 to TRBJ2-7; D is possibly TRBD1 (7 bases). CDR1 is LNHDA and CDR2 is SQIVND in the germline V gene (reference sequence). This CDR3 has 13 residues. Trimming stripped 7 bases from V and 6 bases from J, with 16 bases between.

The chain combines TRBV5-4 with TRBJ1-1; 8 positions match TRBD1. Germline-derived CDR1 and CDR2 are SGHNT and YYREEE (reference sequence). Trimming removed 4 bases from V and 5 bases from J; junction bases left unmatched: 7. The CDR3 consists of 14 residues. The CDR3 spells CASSPDRAATEAFF. The CDR3 nucleotides read TGTGCCAGCAGCCCGGACAGGGCGGCGACTGAAGCTTTCTTT.